This is a list of T cell receptor beta chains from one sample in a study of cytomegalovirus exposure and HLA in healthy donors. Only in-frame clones appear in the TCRdb table, and some are missing; sequencing was by immunoSEQ multiplex PCR. This table lists around 75,000 clones. The sample comprised PBMCs. The source is a man between 40 and 49 years old in good health and CMV-seronegative. Each CDR3 is given with its conserved first and last residue. D genes are given only for firm matches.

D gene: TRBD2; J gene: TRBJ2-7; V gene: TRBV5-1; CDR3 DNA: TGCGCCAGCAGGGCGGGACTAGCGAATACATACGAGCAGTACTTC; CDR3 protein: CASRAGLANTYEQYF
D gene: -; J gene: TRBJ1-5; V gene: TRBV11-2; CDR3 DNA: TGTGCCAGCAGCTTAGATGGGAGGAAAAATCAGCCCCAGCATTTT; CDR3 protein: CASSLDGRKNQPQHF
D gene: -; J gene: TRBJ1-6; V gene: TRBV5-1; CDR3 DNA: TGCGCCAGCAGCTCCGGACAGACTTATAATTCACCCCTCCACTTT; CDR3 protein: CASSSGQTYNSPLHF
D gene: TRBD2; J gene: TRBJ2-1; V gene: TRBV4-3; CDR3 DNA: TGCGCCAGCAGCCCTCGGGGGGTGGTCTACAATGAGCAGTTCTTC; CDR3 protein: CASSPRGVVYNEQFF
D gene: TRBD1; J gene: TRBJ1-5; V gene: TRBV4-1; CDR3 DNA: TGCGCCACCTCCGGGACAGAAGGACAGCCCCAGCATTTT; CDR3 protein: CATSGTEGQPQHF
D gene: -; J gene: TRBJ2-7; V gene: TRBV11-3; CDR3 DNA: TGTGCCAGCAGCTTAGATTCCGAGCGGTCCTACGAGCAGTACTTC; CDR3 protein: CASSLDSERSYEQYF
D gene: -; J gene: TRBJ2-5; V gene: TRBV14; CDR3 DNA: TGTGCCAGCAGCCAAGGGGAGGAGGAAGAGACCCAGTACTTC; CDR3 protein: CASSQGEEEETQYF
D gene: -; J gene: TRBJ1-4; V gene: TRBV4-3; CDR3 DNA: TGCGCCAGCAGCCAAGATTTCGGGGAGGCAACTAATGAAAAACTGTTTTTT; CDR3 protein: CASSQDFGEATNEKLFF
D gene: -; J gene: TRBJ1-2; V gene: TRBV6-1; CDR3 DNA: TGTGCCAGCAGTGATGACAGTAGTCTAGGCTACACCTTC; CDR3 protein: CASSDDSSLGYTF
D gene: TRBD1; J gene: TRBJ2-7; V gene: TRBV7-6; CDR3 DNA: TGTGCCAGCAGCGACAGGGCATCTGAGGAGCAGTACTTC; CDR3 protein: CASSDRASEEQYF
D gene: TRBD2; J gene: TRBJ2-1; V gene: TRBV5-8; CDR3 DNA: TGTGCCAGCAGGCTAGCGGGGTTGAGCTCCTACAATGAGCAGTTCTTC; CDR3 protein: CASRLAGLSSYNEQFF
D gene: -; J gene: TRBJ2-1; V gene: TRBV7-8; CDR3 DNA: TGTGCCAGCAGCTTAGATCTTAGCTCCTACAATGAGCAGTTCTTC; CDR3 protein: CASSLDLSSYNEQFF
D gene: -; J gene: TRBJ2-7; V gene: TRBV5-4; CDR3 DNA: TGTGCCAGCAGCTTTGATCCGACAGACGAGCAGTACTTC; CDR3 protein: CASSFDPTDEQYF
D gene: TRBD1; J gene: TRBJ1-1; V gene: TRBV2; CDR3 DNA: TGTGCCAGTGGCAGGGGGCGAGGCACTGAAGCTTTCTTT; CDR3 protein: CASGRGRGTEAFF
D gene: -; J gene: TRBJ2-1; V gene: TRBV5-1; CDR3 DNA: TGCGCCAGCAGCGTAGACCCAAGGGGCAATGAGCAGTTCTTC; CDR3 protein: CASSVDPRGNEQFF
D gene: TRBD1; J gene: TRBJ1-2; V gene: TRBV28; CDR3 DNA: TGTGCCAGCAGTACAGGGGGAGATGGCTACACCTTC; CDR3 protein: CASSTGGDGYTF
D gene: TRBD1; J gene: TRBJ1-4; V gene: TRBV6-5; CDR3 DNA: TGTGCCAGCAGTTACTCCCTACAGGGGATGGGGAAAAAACTGTTTTTT; CDR3 protein: CASSYSLQGMGKKLFF
D gene: -; J gene: TRBJ2-1; V gene: TRBV10-1; CDR3 DNA: TGCGCCAGCAGTGAGTCAACTGGCGGATTTTACAATGAGCAGTTCTTC; CDR3 protein: CASSESTGGFYNEQFF
D gene: TRBD1; J gene: TRBJ2-1; V gene: TRBV6-1; CDR3 DNA: TGTGCCAGCAGAATTCAGGGGGCGGGATACAATGAGCAGTTCTTC; CDR3 protein: CASRIQGAGYNEQFF
D gene: -; J gene: TRBJ1-1; V gene: TRBV2; CDR3 DNA: TGTGCCAGCAGTGAAGCGAGTGGCCCCGGGACTGAAGCTTTCTTT; CDR3 protein: CASSEASGPGTEAFF
D gene: TRBD1; J gene: TRBJ1-2; V gene: TRBV28; CDR3 DNA: TGTGCCAGCAGTTCCTACCCGGACAGGACTAACTATGGCTACACCTTC; CDR3 protein: CASSSYPDRTNYGYTF
D gene: -; J gene: TRBJ1-4; V gene: TRBV6-5; CDR3 DNA: TGTGCCAGCGGTAGTGGGGGGGACGATGAAAAACTGTTTTTT; CDR3 protein: CASGSGGDDEKLFF
D gene: -; J gene: TRBJ1-1; V gene: TRBV11-2; CDR3 DNA: TGTGCCAGCAGCTACTACAGGGCCGGAGAAGCTTTCTTT; CDR3 protein: CASSYYRAGEAFF
D gene: TRBD1; J gene: TRBJ1-2; V gene: TRBV19; CDR3 DNA: TGTGCCAGTAGTAGCGAAGTCCAGGGGGTGGTCTATGGCTACACCTTC; CDR3 protein: CASSSEVQGVVYGYTF
D gene: -; J gene: TRBJ2-5; V gene: TRBV19; CDR3 DNA: TGTGCCACTCAGCCAGGACATACTCAAGAGACCCAGTACTTC; CDR3 protein: CATQPGHTQETQYF
D gene: TRBD2; J gene: TRBJ2-3; V gene: TRBV5-1; CDR3 DNA: TGCGCCAGCAGCTTGGCAGTCATTGGGGGGGAAGTAGATACGCAGTATTTT; CDR3 protein: CASSLAVIGGEVDTQYF
D gene: TRBD2; J gene: TRBJ2-7; V gene: TRBV10-3; CDR3 DNA: TGTGCCATCAATGGGGCCGGGCGCGGGAGTACTTACGAGCAGTACTTC; CDR3 protein: CAINGAGRGSTYEQYF
D gene: -; J gene: TRBJ1-6; V gene: TRBV6-1; CDR3 DNA: TGTGCCAGCAGTGAACATCTAATTTCACCCCTCCACTTT; CDR3 protein: CASSEHLISPLHF
D gene: -; J gene: TRBJ2-5; V gene: TRBV5-6; CDR3 DNA: TGTGCCAGCAGCTTGGTTCGTCAGGGGGGAGAGACCCAGTACTTC; CDR3 protein: CASSLVRQGGETQYF
D gene: -; J gene: TRBJ2-5; V gene: TRBV19; CDR3 DNA: TGTGCCAGTAGTATACGGCGGGAAGTGGAGACCCAGTACTTC; CDR3 protein: CASSIRREVETQYF
D gene: -; J gene: TRBJ1-1; V gene: TRBV20-1; CDR3 DNA: TGCAGTGCCGGGGTGGGAGCTTTCTTT; CDR3 protein: CSAGVGAFF
D gene: -; J gene: TRBJ2-1; V gene: TRBV4-3; CDR3 DNA: TGCGCCAGCAGCCAAGATCTTACTATCTACAATGAGCAGTTCTTC; CDR3 protein: CASSQDLTIYNEQFF
D gene: TRBD1; J gene: TRBJ1-2; V gene: TRBV15; CDR3 DNA: TGTGCCACCAGCAGAGATCGACAGGGGGGCTACACCTTC; CDR3 protein: CATSRDRQGGYTF
D gene: -; J gene: TRBJ2-7; V gene: TRBV5-6; CDR3 DNA: TGTGCCAGCAGCTTGGCCAGGTACGAGCAGTACTTC; CDR3 protein: CASSLARYEQYF
D gene: TRBD1; J gene: TRBJ1-3; V gene: TRBV7-9; CDR3 DNA: TGTGCCAGCAGCTCTACAGGGGACACCATATATTTT; CDR3 protein: CASSSTGDTIYF